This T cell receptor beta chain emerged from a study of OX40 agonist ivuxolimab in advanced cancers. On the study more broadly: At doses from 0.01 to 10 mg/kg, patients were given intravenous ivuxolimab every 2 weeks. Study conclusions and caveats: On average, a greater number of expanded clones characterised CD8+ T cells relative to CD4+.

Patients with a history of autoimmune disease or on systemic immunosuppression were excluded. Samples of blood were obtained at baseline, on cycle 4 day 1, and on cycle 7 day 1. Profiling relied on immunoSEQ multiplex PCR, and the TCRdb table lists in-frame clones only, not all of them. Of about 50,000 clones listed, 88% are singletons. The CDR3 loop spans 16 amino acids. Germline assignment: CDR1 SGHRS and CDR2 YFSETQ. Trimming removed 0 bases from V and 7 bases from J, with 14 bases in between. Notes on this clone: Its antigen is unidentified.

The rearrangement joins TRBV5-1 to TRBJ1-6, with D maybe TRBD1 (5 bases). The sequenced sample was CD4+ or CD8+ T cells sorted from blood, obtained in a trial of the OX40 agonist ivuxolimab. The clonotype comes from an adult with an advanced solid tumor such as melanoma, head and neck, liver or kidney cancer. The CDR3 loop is CASSLAGGGSNSPLHF. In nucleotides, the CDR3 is TGCGCCAGCAGCTTGGCCGGGGGGGGGTCCAATTCACCCCTCCACTTT.